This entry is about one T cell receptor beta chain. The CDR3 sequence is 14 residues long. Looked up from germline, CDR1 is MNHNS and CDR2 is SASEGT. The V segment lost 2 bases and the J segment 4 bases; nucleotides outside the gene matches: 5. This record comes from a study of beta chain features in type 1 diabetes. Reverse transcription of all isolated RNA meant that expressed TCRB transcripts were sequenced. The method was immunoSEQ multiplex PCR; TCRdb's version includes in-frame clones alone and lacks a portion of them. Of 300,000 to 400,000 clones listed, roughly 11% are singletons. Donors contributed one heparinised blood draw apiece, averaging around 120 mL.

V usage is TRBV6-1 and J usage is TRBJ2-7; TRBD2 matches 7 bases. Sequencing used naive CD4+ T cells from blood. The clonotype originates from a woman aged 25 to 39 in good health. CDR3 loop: CASSERGEWYEQYF. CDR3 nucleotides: TGTGCCAGCAGTGAACGGGGGGAGTGGTACGAGCAGTACTTC.